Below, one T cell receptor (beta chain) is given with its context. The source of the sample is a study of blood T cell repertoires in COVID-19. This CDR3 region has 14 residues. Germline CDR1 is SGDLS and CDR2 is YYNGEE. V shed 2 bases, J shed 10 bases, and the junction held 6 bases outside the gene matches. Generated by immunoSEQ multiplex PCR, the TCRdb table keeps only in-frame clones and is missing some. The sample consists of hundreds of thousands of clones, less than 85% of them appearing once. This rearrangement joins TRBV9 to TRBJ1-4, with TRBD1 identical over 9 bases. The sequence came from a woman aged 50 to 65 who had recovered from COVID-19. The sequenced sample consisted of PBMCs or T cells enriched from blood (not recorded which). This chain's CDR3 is CASSVGTGSRKLFF. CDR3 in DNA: TGTGCCAGCAGCGTGGGGACAGGGTCCCGAAAACTGTTTTTT. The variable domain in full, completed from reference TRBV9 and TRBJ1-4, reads DSGVTQTPKHLITATGQRVTLRCSPRSGDLSVYWYQQSLDQGLQFLIQYYNGEERAKGNILERFSAQQFPDLHSELNLSSLELGDSALYFCASSVGTGSRKLFFGSGTQLSVL.